This T cell receptor beta chain originates from a study of cytomegalovirus exposure and HLA in healthy donors. The V end was cut by 5 bases, the J end by 12 bases, with 20 bases between. The CDR3 spans 14 residues. From germline, CDR1 is PRHDT and CDR2 FYEKMQ (reference sequence). General study results and limits: Cytomegalovirus association was assigned to approximately 160 TCR beta chains. Accurate prediction of most subjects' HLA-A and HLA-B alleles from TCR beta sequences was reported. Fewer N-insertions (relative to the roughly 610-donor mean) were reportedly seen in an Asian-associated ancestry cluster in a later analysis. What was likely a sequencing artifact was a cluster of highly shared sequence variants.

As to this clone: Its antigen is undetermined.

The PCR employed 60 Vbeta primers together with 13 Jbeta primers. The table came from immunoSEQ multiplex PCR; TCRdb's copy has only in-frame clones and leaves some out. The sample gives fewer than 130,000 clones, more than 75% of which show up once; about 1.8% is in the top ten. The TCR sequence derives from a man aged 35 to 55 in good health and CMV-seronegative. Sequenced sample: PBMCs. The chain has TRBV13 and TRBJ2-4; D gene uncertain. The CDR3 here is CASSTTQQLSGQYF. The CDR3 coding sequence is TGTGCCAGCAGCACGACCCAACAGCTCTCCGGTCAGTACTTC. Full variable domain (missing parts from reference TRBV13 and TRBJ2-4): AAGVIQSPRHLIKEKRETATLKCYPIPRHDTVYWYQQGPGQDPQFLISFYEKMQSDKGSIPDRFSAQQFSDYHSELNMSSLELGDSALYFCASSTTQQLSGQYFGAGTRLSVL.